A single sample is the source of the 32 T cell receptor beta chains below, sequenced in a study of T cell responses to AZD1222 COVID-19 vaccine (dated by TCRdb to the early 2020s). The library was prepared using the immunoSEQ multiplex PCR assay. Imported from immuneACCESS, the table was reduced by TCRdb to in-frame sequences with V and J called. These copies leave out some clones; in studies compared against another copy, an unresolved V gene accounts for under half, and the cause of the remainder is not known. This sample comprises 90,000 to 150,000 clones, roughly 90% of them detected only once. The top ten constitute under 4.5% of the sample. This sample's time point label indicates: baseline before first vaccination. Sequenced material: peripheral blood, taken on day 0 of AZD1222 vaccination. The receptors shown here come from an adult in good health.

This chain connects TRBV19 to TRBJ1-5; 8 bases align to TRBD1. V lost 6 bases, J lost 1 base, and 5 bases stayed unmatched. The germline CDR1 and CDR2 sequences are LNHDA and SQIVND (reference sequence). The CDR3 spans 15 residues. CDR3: CASRDRVRSNQPQHF. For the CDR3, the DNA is TGTGCCAGTAGGGACAGGGTGAGGAGCAATCAGCCCCAGCATTTT.

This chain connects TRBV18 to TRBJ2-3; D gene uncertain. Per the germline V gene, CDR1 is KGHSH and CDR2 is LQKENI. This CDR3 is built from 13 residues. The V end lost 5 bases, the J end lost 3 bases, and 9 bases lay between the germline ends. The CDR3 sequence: CASSAGWTDTQYF. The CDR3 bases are TGTGCCAGCTCAGCCGGTTGGACAGATACGCAGTATTTT.

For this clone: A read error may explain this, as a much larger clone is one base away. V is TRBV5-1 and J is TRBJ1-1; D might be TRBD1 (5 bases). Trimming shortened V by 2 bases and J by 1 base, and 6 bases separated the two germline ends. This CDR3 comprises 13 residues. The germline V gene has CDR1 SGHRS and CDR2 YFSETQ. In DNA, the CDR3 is TGCGCCAGCAGCTTCCAGGGGAACACTGAAGCTTTCTTT. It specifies CASSFQGNTEAFF.

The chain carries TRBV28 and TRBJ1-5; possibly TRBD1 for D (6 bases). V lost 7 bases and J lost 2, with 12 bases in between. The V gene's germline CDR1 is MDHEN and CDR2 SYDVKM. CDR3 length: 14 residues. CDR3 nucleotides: TGTGCCAGCAACCAAGGGGGTGGCAATCAGCCCCAGCATTTT. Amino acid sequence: CASNQGGGNQPQHF.

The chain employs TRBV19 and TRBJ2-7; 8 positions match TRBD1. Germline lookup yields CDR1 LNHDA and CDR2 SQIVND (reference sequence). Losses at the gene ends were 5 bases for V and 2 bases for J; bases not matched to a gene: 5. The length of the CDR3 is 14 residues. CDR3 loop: CASSRQGTTYEQYF. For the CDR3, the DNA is TGTGCCAGTAGTCGACAGGGGACCACCTACGAGCAGTACTTC.

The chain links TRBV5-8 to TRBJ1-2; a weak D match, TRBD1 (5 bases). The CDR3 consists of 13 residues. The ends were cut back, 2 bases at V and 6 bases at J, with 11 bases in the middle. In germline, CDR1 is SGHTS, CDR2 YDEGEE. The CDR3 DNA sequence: TGTGCCAGCAGCTTATGGGGGTATGATGGCTACACCTTC. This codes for CASSLWGYDGYTF.

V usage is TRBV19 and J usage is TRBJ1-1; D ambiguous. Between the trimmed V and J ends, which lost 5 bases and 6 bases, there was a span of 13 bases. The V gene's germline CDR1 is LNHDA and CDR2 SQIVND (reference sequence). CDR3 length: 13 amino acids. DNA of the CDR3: TGTGCCAGTAGTGGGGATGGGGTGGCTGAAGCTTTCTTT. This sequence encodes CASSGDGVAEAFF.

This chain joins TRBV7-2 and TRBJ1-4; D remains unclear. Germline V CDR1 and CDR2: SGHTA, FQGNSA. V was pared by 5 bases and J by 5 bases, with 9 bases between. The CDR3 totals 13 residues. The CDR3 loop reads CASSPQVNEKLFF. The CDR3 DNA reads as TGTGCCAGCAGCCCTCAGGTGAATGAAAAACTGTTTTTT.

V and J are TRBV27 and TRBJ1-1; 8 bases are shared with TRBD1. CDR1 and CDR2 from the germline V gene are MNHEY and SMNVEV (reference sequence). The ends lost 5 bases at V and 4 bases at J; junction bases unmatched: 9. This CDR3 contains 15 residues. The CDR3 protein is CASSPQDRVSTEAFF. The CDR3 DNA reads TGTGCCAGCAGTCCCCAGGACAGGGTTAGCACTGAAGCTTTCTTT.

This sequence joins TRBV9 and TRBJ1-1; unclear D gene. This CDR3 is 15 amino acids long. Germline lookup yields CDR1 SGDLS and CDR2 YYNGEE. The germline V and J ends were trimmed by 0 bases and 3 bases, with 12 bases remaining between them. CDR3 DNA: TGTGCCAGCAGCGTAGGGGCCGGGCAGGACACTGAAGCTTTCTTT. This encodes CASSVGAGQDTEAFF.

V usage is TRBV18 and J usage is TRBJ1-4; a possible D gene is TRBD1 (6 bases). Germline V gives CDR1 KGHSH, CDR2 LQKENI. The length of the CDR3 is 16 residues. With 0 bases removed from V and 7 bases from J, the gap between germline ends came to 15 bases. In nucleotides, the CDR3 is TGTGCCAGCTCACCACCCTCGAGCGGAGGGGGTGAAAAACTGTTTTTT. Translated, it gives CASSPPSSGGGEKLFF.

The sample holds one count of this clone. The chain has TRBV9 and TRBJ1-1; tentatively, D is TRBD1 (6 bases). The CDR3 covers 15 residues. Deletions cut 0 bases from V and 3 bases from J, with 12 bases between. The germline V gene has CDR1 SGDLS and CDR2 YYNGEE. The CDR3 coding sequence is TGTGCCAGCAGCGTAGGGGTCAGGGGAGACACTGAAGCTTTCTTT. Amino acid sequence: CASSVGVRGDTEAFF.

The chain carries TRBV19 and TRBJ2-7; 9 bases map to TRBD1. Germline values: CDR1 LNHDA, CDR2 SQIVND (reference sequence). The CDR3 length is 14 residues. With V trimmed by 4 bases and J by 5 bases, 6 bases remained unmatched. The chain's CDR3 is CASSTGQGPHEQYF. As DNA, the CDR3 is TGTGCCAGTAGTACCGGACAGGGGCCTCACGAGCAGTACTTC.

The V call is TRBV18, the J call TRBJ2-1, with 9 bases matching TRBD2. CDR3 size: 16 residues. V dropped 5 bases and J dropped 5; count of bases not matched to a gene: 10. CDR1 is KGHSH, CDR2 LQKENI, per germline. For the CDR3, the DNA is TGTGCCAGCTCAGTCAGAGCGGGGGGAATACACAATGAGCAGTTCTTC. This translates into CASSVRAGGIHNEQFF.

The CDR3 region has the DNA TGTGCCAGCAGCTGGAGGGGGGCTAATACTGAAGCTTTCTTT. It encodes CASSWRGANTEAFF. The genes are TRBV5-8 and TRBJ1-1, with a possible D match to TRBD1 (6 bases). The CDR3 extends over 14 amino acids. The V and J ends lost 3 bases and 5 bases respectively, with 14 bases between them. Germline CDR1 SGHTS, CDR2 YDEGEE.

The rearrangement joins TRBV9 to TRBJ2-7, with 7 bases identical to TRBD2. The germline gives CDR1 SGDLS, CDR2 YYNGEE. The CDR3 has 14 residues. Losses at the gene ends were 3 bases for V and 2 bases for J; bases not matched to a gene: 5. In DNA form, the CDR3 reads TGTGCCAGCAGCGCTAGCGGAACGACCTACGAGCAGTACTTC. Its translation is CASSASGTTYEQYF. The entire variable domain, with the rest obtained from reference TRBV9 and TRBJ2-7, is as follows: DSGVTQTPKHLITATGQRVTLRCSPRSGDLSVYWYQQSLDQGLQFLIQYYNGEERAKGNILERFSAQQFPDLHSELNLSSLELGDSALYFCASSASGTTYEQYFGPGTRLTVT.

In DNA, the CDR3 is TGCGCCAGCAGCTTGGTAGCAGTTCAAGAGACCCAGTACTTC. Protein product: CASSLVAVQETQYF. The chain employs TRBV5-1 and TRBJ2-5; D uncertain. CDR1 is SGHRS and CDR2 is YFSETQ in the germline V gene. This CDR3 is 14 amino acids long. V lost 0 bases to trimming and J lost 2 bases, with 8 bases between them.

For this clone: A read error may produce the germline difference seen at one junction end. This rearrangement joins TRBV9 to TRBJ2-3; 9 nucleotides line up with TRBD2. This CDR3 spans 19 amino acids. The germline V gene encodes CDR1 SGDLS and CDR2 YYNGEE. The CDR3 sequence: CASSVGRSSGADLTDTHYF. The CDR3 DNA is TGTGCCAGCAGCGTAGGTCGATCTAGCGGGGCCGATTTAACAGATACGCATTATTTT.

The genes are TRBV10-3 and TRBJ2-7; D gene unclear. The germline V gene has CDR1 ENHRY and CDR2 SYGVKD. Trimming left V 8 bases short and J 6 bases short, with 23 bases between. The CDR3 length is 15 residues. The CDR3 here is CAIRASDEAFSEQYF. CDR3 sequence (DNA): TGTGCCATCCGGGCGAGTGATGAAGCCTTCTCCGAGCAGTACTTC.

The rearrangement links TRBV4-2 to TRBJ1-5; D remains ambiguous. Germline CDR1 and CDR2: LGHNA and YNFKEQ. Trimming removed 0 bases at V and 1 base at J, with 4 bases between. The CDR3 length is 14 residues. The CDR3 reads CASSQDPSNQPQHF. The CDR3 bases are TGTGCCAGCAGCCAAGATCCCAGCAATCAGCCCCAGCATTTT.

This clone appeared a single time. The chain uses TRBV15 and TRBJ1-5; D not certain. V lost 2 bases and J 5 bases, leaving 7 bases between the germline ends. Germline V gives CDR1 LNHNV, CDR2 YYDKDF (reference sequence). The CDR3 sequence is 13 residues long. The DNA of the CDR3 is TGTGCCACCAGCAGACAGCAAGATCAGCCCCAGCATTTT. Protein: CATSRQQDQPQHF.

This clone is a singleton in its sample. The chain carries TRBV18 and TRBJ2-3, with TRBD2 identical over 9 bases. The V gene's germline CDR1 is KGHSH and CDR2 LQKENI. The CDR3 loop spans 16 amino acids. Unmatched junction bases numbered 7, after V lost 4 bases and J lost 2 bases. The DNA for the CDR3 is TGTGCCAGCTCACTGCTTAGCGGGGGAGACACAGATACGCAGTATTTT. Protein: CASSLLSGGDTDTQYF.

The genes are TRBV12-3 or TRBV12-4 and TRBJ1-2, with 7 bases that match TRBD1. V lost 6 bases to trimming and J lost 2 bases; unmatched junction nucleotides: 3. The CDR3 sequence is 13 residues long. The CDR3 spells CASSPQGNYGYTF. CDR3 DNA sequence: TGTGCCAGCAGCCCACAGGGGAACTATGGCTACACCTTC.

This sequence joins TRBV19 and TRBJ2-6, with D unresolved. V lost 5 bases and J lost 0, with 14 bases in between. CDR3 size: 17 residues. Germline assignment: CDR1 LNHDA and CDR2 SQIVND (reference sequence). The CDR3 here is CASSPAGRLSGANVLTF. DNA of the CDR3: TGTGCCAGTAGTCCTGCTGGAAGACTCTCTGGGGCCAACGTCCTGACTTTC.

The chain's CDR3 is CASSVAGGGASGELFF. CDR3 nucleotides: TGTGCCAGCAGCGTAGCTGGCGGGGGGGCATCCGGGGAGCTGTTTTTT. The chain employs TRBV9 and TRBJ2-2, with 9 nucleotides matching TRBD2. The CDR3 is 16 amino acids. J gave up 6 bases and V 0 bases, and 6 bases lay outside the gene matches. Germline assignment: CDR1 SGDLS and CDR2 YYNGEE. Full variable domain (missing parts from reference TRBV9 and TRBJ2-2): DSGVTQTPKHLITATGQRVTLRCSPRSGDLSVYWYQQSLDQGLQFLIQYYNGEERAKGNILERFSAQQFPDLHSELNLSSLELGDSALYFCASSVAGGGASGELFFGEGSRLTVL.

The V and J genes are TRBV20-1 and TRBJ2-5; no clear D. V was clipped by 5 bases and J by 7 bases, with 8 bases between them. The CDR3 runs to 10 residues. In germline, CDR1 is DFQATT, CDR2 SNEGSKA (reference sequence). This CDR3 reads CSAVRATQYF. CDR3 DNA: TGCAGTGCTGTTAGGGCGACCCAGTACTTC.

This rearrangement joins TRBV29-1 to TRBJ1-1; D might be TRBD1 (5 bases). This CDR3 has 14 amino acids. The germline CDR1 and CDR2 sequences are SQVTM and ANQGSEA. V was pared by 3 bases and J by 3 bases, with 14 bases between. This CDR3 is CSVDGGNGDTEAFF. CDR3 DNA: TGCAGCGTTGACGGGGGAAATGGGGACACTGAAGCTTTCTTT.

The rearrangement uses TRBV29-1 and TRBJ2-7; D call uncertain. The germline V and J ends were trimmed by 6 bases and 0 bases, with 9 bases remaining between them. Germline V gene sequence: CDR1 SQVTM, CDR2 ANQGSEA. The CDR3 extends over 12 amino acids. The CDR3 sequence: CSVAEGSYEQYF. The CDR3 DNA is TGCAGCGTCGCGGAAGGCTCCTACGAGCAGTACTTC.

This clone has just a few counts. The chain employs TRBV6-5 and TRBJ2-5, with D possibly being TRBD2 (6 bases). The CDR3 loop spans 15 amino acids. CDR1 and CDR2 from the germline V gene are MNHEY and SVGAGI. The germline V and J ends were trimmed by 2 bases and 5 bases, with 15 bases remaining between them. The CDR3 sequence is CASSYGWEERETQYF. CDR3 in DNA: TGTGCCAGCAGTTACGGATGGGAGGAGAGGGAGACCCAGTACTTC.

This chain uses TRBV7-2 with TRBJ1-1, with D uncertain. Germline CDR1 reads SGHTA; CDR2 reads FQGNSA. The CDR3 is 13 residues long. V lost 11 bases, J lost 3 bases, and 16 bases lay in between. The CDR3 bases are TGTGCCGCAGGAAGAAGGGCGGACACTGAAGCTTTCTTT. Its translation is CAAGRRADTEAFF.

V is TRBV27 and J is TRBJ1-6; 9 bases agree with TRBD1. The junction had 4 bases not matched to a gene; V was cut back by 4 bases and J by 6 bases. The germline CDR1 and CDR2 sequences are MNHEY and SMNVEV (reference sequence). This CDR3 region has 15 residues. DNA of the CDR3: TGTGCCAGCAGTTCCGGGACAGGGTTTAATTCACCCCTCCACTTT. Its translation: CASSSGTGFNSPLHF.

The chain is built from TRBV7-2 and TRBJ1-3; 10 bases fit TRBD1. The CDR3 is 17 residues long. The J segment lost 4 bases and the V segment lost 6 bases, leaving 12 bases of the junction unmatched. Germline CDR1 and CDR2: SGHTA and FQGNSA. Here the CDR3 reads CASSPVGTGVLGNTIYF. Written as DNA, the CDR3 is TGTGCCAGCAGTCCCGTTGGGACAGGGGTTCTCGGAAACACCATATATTTT.